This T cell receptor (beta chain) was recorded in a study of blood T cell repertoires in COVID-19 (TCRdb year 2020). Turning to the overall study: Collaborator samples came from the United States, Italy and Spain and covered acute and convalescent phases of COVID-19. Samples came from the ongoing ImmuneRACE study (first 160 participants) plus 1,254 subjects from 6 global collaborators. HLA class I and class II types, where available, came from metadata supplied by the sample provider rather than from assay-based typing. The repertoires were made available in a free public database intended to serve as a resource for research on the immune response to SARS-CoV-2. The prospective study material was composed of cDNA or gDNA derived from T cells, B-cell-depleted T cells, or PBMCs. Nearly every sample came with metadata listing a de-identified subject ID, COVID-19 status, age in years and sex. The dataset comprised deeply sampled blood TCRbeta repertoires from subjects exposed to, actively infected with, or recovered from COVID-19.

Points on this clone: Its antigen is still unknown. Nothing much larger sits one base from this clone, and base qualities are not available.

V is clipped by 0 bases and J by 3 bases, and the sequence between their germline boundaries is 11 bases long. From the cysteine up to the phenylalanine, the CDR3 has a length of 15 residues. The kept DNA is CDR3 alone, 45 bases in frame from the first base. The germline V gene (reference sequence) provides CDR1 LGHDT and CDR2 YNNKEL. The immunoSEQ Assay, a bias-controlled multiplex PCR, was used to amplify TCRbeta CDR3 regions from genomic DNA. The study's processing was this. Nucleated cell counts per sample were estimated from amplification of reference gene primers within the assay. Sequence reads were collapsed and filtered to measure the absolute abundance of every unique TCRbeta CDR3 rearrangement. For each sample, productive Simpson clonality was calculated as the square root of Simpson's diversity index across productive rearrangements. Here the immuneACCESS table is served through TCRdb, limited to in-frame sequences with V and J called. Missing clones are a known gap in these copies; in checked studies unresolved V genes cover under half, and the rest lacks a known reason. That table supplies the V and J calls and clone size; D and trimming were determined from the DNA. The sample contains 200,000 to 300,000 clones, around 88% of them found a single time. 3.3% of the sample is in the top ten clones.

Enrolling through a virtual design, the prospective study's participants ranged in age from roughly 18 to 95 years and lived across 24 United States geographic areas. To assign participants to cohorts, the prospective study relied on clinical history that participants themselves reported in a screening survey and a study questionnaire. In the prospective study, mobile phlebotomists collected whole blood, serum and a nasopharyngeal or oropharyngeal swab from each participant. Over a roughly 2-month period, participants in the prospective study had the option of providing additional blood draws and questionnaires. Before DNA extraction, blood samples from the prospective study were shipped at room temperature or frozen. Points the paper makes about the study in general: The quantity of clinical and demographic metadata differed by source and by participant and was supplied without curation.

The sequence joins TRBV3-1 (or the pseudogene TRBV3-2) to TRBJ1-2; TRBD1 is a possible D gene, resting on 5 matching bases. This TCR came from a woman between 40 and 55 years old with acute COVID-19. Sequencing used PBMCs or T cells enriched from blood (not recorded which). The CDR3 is CASSQDPRADYGYTF. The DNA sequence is TGTGCCAGCAGCCAAGATCCCAGGGCTGACTATGGCTACACCTTC.